This T cell receptor beta chain was captured in a study of blood T cell repertoires in COVID-19. The length of the CDR3 is 14 residues. Looked up from germline, CDR1 is LGHNA and CDR2 is YNFKEQ. V lost 0 bases and J lost 6, with 9 bases in between. Sequencing was performed with immunoSEQ multiplex PCR; in TCRdb, only in-frame clones are kept and a portion is missing. There are 150,000 to 180,000 clones in the sample; around 79% occur only once, and 1.5% to 2% lies in the top ten. J is TRBJ2-1 and V is TRBV4-2; D is uncertain. This sequence originates from a man older than 75 with acute or convalescent COVID-19. Material: peripheral blood. CDR3 loop: CASSQEIAANEQFF. The CDR3 DNA is TGTGCCAGCAGCCAAGAGATCGCGGCCAATGAGCAGTTCTTC.